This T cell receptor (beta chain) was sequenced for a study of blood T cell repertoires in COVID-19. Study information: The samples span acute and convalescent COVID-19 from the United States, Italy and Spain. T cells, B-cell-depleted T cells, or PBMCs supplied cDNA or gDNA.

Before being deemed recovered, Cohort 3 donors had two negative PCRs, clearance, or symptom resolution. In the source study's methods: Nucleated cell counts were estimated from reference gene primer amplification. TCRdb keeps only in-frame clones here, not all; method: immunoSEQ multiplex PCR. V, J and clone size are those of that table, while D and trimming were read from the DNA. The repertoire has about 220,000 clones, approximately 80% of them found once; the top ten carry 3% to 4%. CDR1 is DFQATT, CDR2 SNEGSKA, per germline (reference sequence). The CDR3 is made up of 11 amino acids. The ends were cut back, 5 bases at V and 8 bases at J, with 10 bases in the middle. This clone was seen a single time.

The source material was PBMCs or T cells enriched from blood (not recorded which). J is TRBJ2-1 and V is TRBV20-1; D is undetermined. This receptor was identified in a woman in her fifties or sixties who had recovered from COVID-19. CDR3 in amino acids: CSASPQDEQFF. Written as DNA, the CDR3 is TGCAGTGCTTCCCCGCAGGATGAGCAGTTCTTC.